Here is one TCR beta chain with its context. No cognate antigen has been identified for it. Base-call qualities are not available, and no considerably larger clone is one nucleotide away. TCRbeta CDR3 regions were amplified from genomic DNA by means of the immunoSEQ Assay, a bias-controlled multiplex PCR. For the original study's pipeline: The number of nucleated cells in each sample was estimated by amplification of reference gene primers within the assay. To quantify the absolute abundance of each unique TCRbeta CDR3 rearrangement, sequence reads were collapsed and filtered. For each sample, productive Simpson clonality was calculated as the square root of Simpson's diversity index across productive rearrangements. TCRdb holds this immuneACCESS table with in-frame rearrangements only. Some clones are missing; in checked studies, unresolved V genes explain under half, and the rest has no known cause. V, J and clone size are taken as reported in that table, and D and trimming were inferred from the DNA itself. This sample gives 150,000 to 200,000 clones in total; around nine tenths of them show up just once. The biggest ten clones account for 2.5% to 4% of the sample.

The sample belongs to a study of blood T cell repertoires in COVID-19 (dated by TCRdb to 2020 to 2022). As for the study more broadly: The collaborator samples originated in the United States, Italy and Spain and spanned the acute and convalescent phases of COVID-19. The prospective study material was composed of cDNA or gDNA derived from T cells, B-cell-depleted T cells, or PBMCs. The dataset comprised deeply sampled blood TCRbeta repertoires from subjects exposed to, actively infected with, or recovered from COVID-19. The repertoires were released in a freely available public database intended as a resource for research on the immune response to SARS-CoV-2. The samples were drawn from two sources: the first 160 participants of the ongoing ImmuneRACE study, and over 1,000 subjects contributed by 6 global collaborators. The sample metadata nearly always contained a de-identified subject ID, COVID-19 status, age in years and sex. HLA class I and class II types, where available, came from metadata supplied by the sample provider rather than from assay-based typing. What the research found in general, with its limitations: The quantity of clinical and demographic metadata differed by source and by participant and was supplied without curation.

Collaborating institutions collected whole blood in K2EDTA tubes following their own protocols. For TCRbeta analysis, collaborators shipped samples in one of three forms: frozen whole blood, isolated PBMCs, or DNA extracted from either of those sample types. Inclusive of the bounding cysteine and phenylalanine, the CDR3 is 14 residues long. The CDR3 DNA has 42 bases and is translated from base 1. The germline V gene gives CDR1 as SGHRS and CDR2 as YFSETQ. Relative to germline, V is missing 0 bases and J is missing 5 bases, with 1 base of the junction outside any gene match. This TCR came from a man aged 65 to 85 with acute or convalescent COVID-19. The rearranged chain carries TRBV5-1 and TRBJ2-2; 7 central bases correspond to TRBD1. The sequenced sample consisted of peripheral blood. The CDR3 is CASSLVQGTGELFF. The DNA is as follows: TGCGCCAGCAGCTTGGTACAGGGGACCGGGGAGCTGTTTTTT.